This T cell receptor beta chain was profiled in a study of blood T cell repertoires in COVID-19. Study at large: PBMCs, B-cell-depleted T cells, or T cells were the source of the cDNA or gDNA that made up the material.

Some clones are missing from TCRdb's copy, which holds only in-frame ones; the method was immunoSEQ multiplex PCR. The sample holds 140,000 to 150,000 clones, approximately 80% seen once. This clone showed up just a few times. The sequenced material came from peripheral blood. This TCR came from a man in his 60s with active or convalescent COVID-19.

The CDR3 nucleotides are TGTGCCAGCAGCCAGAACAGGGGGCAGAACACTGAAGCTTTCTTT. Translating it yields CASSQNRGQNTEAFF. This chain links TRBV7-2 with TRBJ1-1; 9 bases align to TRBD1. Germline CDR1 reads SGHTA; CDR2 reads FQGNSA. CDR3 length: 15 amino acids. V shed 5 bases and J 1 base; nucleotides not matched to a gene: 5. The entire variable domain, with the rest obtained from reference TRBV7-2 and TRBJ1-1, is as follows: GAGVSQSPSNKVTEKGKDVELRCDPISGHTALYWYRQSLGQGLEFLIYFQGNSAPDKSGLPSDRFSAERTGGSVSTLTIQRTQQEDSAVYLCASSQNRGQNTEAFFGQGTRLTVV.